The sequence of this TCR beta chain was determined in a study of blood T cell repertoires in COVID-19. Study context: Samples came from the United States, Italy and Spain, spanning acute and convalescent COVID-19.

J lost 5 bases, V lost 1 base, and 12 bases had no gene match. This CDR3 comprises 17 residues. Germline assignment: CDR1 SGHNT and CDR2 YYREEE (reference sequence). Assay: immunoSEQ multiplex PCR; the TCRdb copy retains only in-frame clones and omits some. The sample has about 200,000 clones, 80% to 90% seen once. This clone appeared a single time. Enrolled through a virtual design, the participants were between about 18 and 89 years of age and came from approximately 25 US areas. The sequencing sample was made of PBMCs or T cells enriched from blood (not recorded which). This TCR was sampled from a woman aged 35 to 49 with acute COVID-19. The V gene is TRBV5-4, the J gene TRBJ2-5; 9 bases are shared with TRBD2. The CDR3 spells CASSLQAGGPEEETQYF. CDR3 coding DNA: TGTGCCAGCAGCTTGCAGGCGGGAGGGCCAGAGGAGGAGACCCAGTACTTC.